These 27 T cell receptor beta chains were sequenced from one sample in a study of PD-L1 blockade in urothelial cancer (dated by TCRdb to between 2016 and 2019). The receptor library was made with the immunoSEQ multiplex PCR assay. Here the immuneACCESS table is served through TCRdb, limited to in-frame sequences with V and J called. Missing clones are a known gap in these copies; in checked studies unresolved V genes cover under half, and the rest lacks a known reason. Within this sample are 100,000 to 150,000 clones, with approximately 85% of them counted one time only. Jointly, the top ten make up approximately 2.4% of the sample. The time point label corresponds to: peripheral blood 6 weeks after treatment start. The specimen was PBMCs, collected around atezolizumab (anti-PD-L1) treatment. The source of these receptors is a man aged 45-60 years with urothelial cancer.

The CDR3 DNA reads TGTGCCAGTAGTATCCGCTCCTATAATTCACCCCTCCACTTT. It codes for CASSIRSYNSPLHF. The rearrangement uses TRBV19 and TRBJ1-6, with unresolved D. This CDR3 is 14 amino acids long. Deletions cut 3 bases from V and 0 bases from J, with 3 bases between. CDR1 and CDR2 from the germline V gene are LNHDA and SQIVND (reference sequence).

The chain links TRBV28 to TRBJ1-2; no clear D gene. Trimming stripped 9 bases from V and 4 bases from J, with 9 bases between. The germline CDR1 and CDR2 sequences are MDHEN and SYDVKM. This CDR3 region has 11 residues. CDR3 sequence (DNA): TGTGCCAGTAGCAATGCCTATGGCTACACCTTC. It specifies CASSNAYGYTF.

The gene calls are TRBV15 and TRBJ2-1; 9 bases line up with TRBD2. With V trimmed by 2 bases and J by 5 bases, 7 bases remained unmatched. CDR1 and CDR2 from the germline V gene are LNHNV and YYDKDF (reference sequence). This CDR3 is 16 amino acids long. The CDR3 DNA reads TGTGCCACCAGCAGAACGCCCGGCGGGGGGGACAATGAGCAGTTCTTC. As protein: CATSRTPGGGDNEQFF.

The V call is TRBV30, the J call TRBJ1-1; a possible D gene is TRBD1 (5 bases). This CDR3 is 14 amino acids long. The V gene lost 4 bases and the J gene lost 4 bases, with 16 bases spanning the gap. In germline, CDR1 is GTSNPN, CDR2 SVGIG (reference sequence). The CDR3 loop is CAWKVGREGTEAFF. CDR3 nucleotide sequence: TGTGCCTGGAAGGTCGGCAGGGAGGGCACTGAAGCTTTCTTT.

This clone turned up a few times. V gene TRBV19 combines with J gene TRBJ2-7; 7 nucleotides align to TRBD1. Germline CDR1 LNHDA, CDR2 SQIVND (reference sequence). CDR3 size: 13 residues. V gave up 0 bases and J gave up 9 bases; unmatched junction bases: 5. The CDR3 spells CASSIDRAGGQYF. In DNA form, the CDR3 reads TGTGCCAGTAGTATAGATCGGGCAGGGGGGCAGTACTTC.

This clone has a handful of counts. The chain recombines TRBV30 with TRBJ1-2, with D hard to call. V dropped 3 bases and J dropped 4 bases, with 27 bases sitting between them. The CDR3 has 18 amino acids. Germline CDR1 and CDR2: GTSNPN and SVGIG (reference sequence). CDR3: CAWRDKISRLREGYGYTF. The DNA for the CDR3 is TGTGCCTGGAGAGACAAAATAAGCAGGCTTCGGGAAGGCTATGGCTACACCTTC.

The V call is TRBV5-1, the J call TRBJ1-2, with 8 bases matching TRBD1. CDR3 length: 18 amino acids. The trim removed 3 bases at V and 2 bases at J, leaving 15 bases unmatched. Germline V gene lookup returns CDR1 SGHRS and CDR2 YFSETQ. CDR3 amino acids: CASSSQSTGGDSNYGYTF. The CDR3, as DNA: TGCGCCAGCAGCTCACAATCTACAGGGGGTGATTCCAACTATGGCTACACCTTC.

This clone was seen only once. This chain connects TRBV5-8 to TRBJ1-2; D call uncertain. V lost 0 bases and J 4 bases, leaving 10 bases between the germline ends. The CDR3 has 14 residues. The V gene's germline CDR1 is SGHTS and CDR2 YDEGEE. CDR3 protein: CASSLGARSYGYTF. The CDR3 nucleotides are TGTGCCAGCAGCTTGGGGGCCAGAAGCTATGGCTACACCTTC.

The chain employs TRBV19 and TRBJ1-1; D is unresolved. Germline CDR1 LNHDA, CDR2 SQIVND (reference sequence). CDR3 length: 16 amino acids. The V gene lost 7 bases and the J gene lost 0 bases, with 18 bases spanning the gap. As DNA, the CDR3 is TGTGCCAGTATACCCCAGGTTGGGAGGGTGAACACTGAAGCTTTCTTT. This sequence encodes CASIPQVGRVNTEAFF.

This clone has just a few counts. The rearrangement joins TRBV9 to TRBJ2-6; D uncertain. Germline V CDR1 and CDR2: SGDLS, YYNGEE. Between the trimmed V and J ends, which lost 0 bases and 0 bases, there was a span of 13 bases. The CDR3 totals 18 residues. CDR3 in amino acids: CASSVAAAKSSGANVLTF. CDR3 nucleotide sequence: TGTGCCAGCAGCGTAGCGGCAGCGAAGAGCTCTGGGGCCAACGTCCTGACTTTC.

The chain links TRBV9 to TRBJ1-1; 7 bases line up with TRBD1. V shed 4 bases, J shed 0 bases, and the junction held 6 bases outside the gene matches. Germline lookup yields CDR1 SGDLS and CDR2 YYNGEE. The CDR3 runs 15 residues. This CDR3 is CASSPQGQLNTEAFF. The CDR3 DNA follows: TGTGCCAGCAGCCCACAGGGGCAATTGAACACTGAAGCTTTCTTT.

In its sample, this clone was seen once. The chain's CDR3 is CASSPSGLGTEAFF. The CDR3 bases are TGTGCCAGCTCACCAAGCGGGCTCGGTACTGAAGCTTTCTTT. This sequence joins TRBV18 and TRBJ1-1; D is uncertain. Trimming shortened V by 2 bases and J by 5 bases, and 12 bases separated the two germline ends. Germline V gene data show CDR1 as KGHSH and CDR2 as LQKENI. CDR3 length: 14 residues. Filled out from reference TRBV18 and TRBJ1-1, the complete variable domain reads NAGVMQNPRHLVRRRGQEARLRCSPMKGHSHVYWYRQLPEEGLKFMVYLQKENIIDESGMPKERFSAEFPKEGPSILRIQQVVRGDSAAYFCASSPSGLGTEAFFGQGTRLTVV.

The CDR3 sequence is CASRPGQGAGEQYF. The CDR3 coding sequence is TGTGCCAGCAGACCGGGACAGGGGGCTGGGGAGCAGTACTTC. This rearrangement joins TRBV27 to TRBJ2-7; 12 bases fit TRBD1. Germline V gene sequence: CDR1 MNHEY, CDR2 SMNVEV (reference sequence). The CDR3 spans 14 residues. The J segment lost 7 bases and the V segment lost 6 bases, leaving 7 bases of the junction unmatched.

The J gene is TRBJ2-5, the V gene TRBV7-2; TRBD1 matches 12 bases. The CDR3 runs to 15 residues. V was pared by 5 bases and J by 2 bases, with 3 bases of the junction left unmatched. Germline CDR1 reads SGHTA; CDR2 reads FQGNSA. In DNA, the CDR3 is TGTGCCAGCAGCGCGGGACAGGGGGCGCAAGAGACCCAGTACTTC. This codes for CASSAGQGAQETQYF. The full variable domain, with the rest looked up from reference TRBV7-2 and TRBJ2-5, is GAGVSQSPSNKVTEKGKDVELRCDPISGHTALYWYRQSLGQGLEFLIYFQGNSAPDKSGLPSDRFSAERTGGSVSTLTIQRTQQEDSAVYLCASSAGQGAQETQYFGPGTRLLVL.

The chain is built from TRBV14 and TRBJ2-7; 8 nucleotides agree with TRBD2. Germline loops: CDR1 SGHDN, CDR2 FVKESK. The CDR3 sequence is 12 residues long. V gave up 4 bases and J gave up 6 bases; unmatched junction bases: 2. The DNA of the CDR3 is TGTGCCAGCAGCCCGGGACTAGGCGAGCAGTACTTC. Translating gives CASSPGLGEQYF.

The gene calls are TRBV15 and TRBJ2-5; 8 bases fit TRBD1. CDR1 and CDR2 from the germline V gene are LNHNV and YYDKDF (reference sequence). With 2 bases clipped from V and 5 bases from J, the junction kept 16 bases outside the gene matches. The CDR3 has 18 residues. The CDR3 spells CATSRSRGQGALRETQYF. CDR3 DNA sequence: TGTGCCACCAGCAGATCTCGGGGGCAGGGGGCGCTTAGGGAGACCCAGTACTTC.

The chain carries TRBV7-9 and TRBJ2-1, with D possibly matching TRBD2 (5 bases). This CDR3 contains 18 residues. V shed 1 base and J shed 6 bases, with 22 bases lying between them. In germline, CDR1 is SEHNR, CDR2 FQNEAQ (reference sequence). CDR3: CASSLGVARLTRGNEQFF. CDR3 in DNA: TGTGCCAGCAGCTTAGGGGTAGCACGCCTTACTCGGGGCAATGAGCAGTTCTTC.

The chain employs TRBV5-1 and TRBJ2-3; D possibly corresponds to TRBD2 (6 bases). The CDR3 runs to 15 residues. With 0 bases removed from V and 4 bases from J, the gap between germline ends came to 12 bases. Germline CDR1 and CDR2: SGHRS and YFSETQ. The CDR3 nucleotides are TGCGCCAGCAGCTTGGTCGGGACTCGCCCAGATACGCAGTATTTT. It encodes CASSLVGTRPDTQYF.

This chain joins TRBV7-6 and TRBJ2-7, with TRBD2 matching 8 bases. The V gene's germline CDR1 is SGHVS and CDR2 FNYEAQ. With 5 bases clipped from V and 6 bases from J, the junction kept 6 bases outside the gene matches. This CDR3 is built from 13 residues. CDR3 region: CASSTILAAEQYF. CDR3 in DNA: TGTGCCAGCAGCACTATACTAGCGGCCGAGCAGTACTTC.

In its sample, this clone was seen a few times. In nucleotides, the CDR3 is TGTGCCAGCAGCTTAGCTGCGGGTAGCTCCTACGAGCAGTACTTC. Encoded protein: CASSLAAGSSYEQYF. The chain recombines TRBV11-2 with TRBJ2-7; tentative D call: TRBD2 (5 bases). V lost 1 base to trimming and J lost 0 bases, with 10 bases between them. CDR3 length: 15 residues. Germline V gene sequence: CDR1 SGHAT, CDR2 FQNNGV.

This chain links TRBV5-1 with TRBJ1-1; D gene unclear. The germline CDR1 and CDR2 sequences are SGHRS and YFSETQ. The ends were cut back, 2 bases at V and 7 bases at J, with 6 bases in the middle. The CDR3 has 11 residues. This chain's CDR3 is CASSFGIEAFF. DNA for the CDR3: TGCGCCAGCAGCTTTGGCATTGAAGCTTTCTTT.

The rearrangement links TRBV7-9 to TRBJ2-7; perhaps TRBD2 as D (5 bases). Trimming removed 5 bases at V and 0 bases at J, with 14 bases between. Germline V gene sequence: CDR1 SEHNR, CDR2 FQNEAQ (reference sequence). The CDR3 covers 15 residues. CDR3 in DNA: TGTGCCAGCAGCCTACGCGGGCTAAGCTCCTACGAGCAGTACTTC. This codes for CASSLRGLSSYEQYF.

This chain uses TRBV5-4 with TRBJ1-2, with no clear D. Germline V lookup: CDR1 SGHNT, CDR2 YYREEE (reference sequence). The CDR3 has 13 residues. The V and J ends lost 1 base and 5 bases respectively, with 9 bases between them. The CDR3 sequence: CASSLSAGYGYTF. The CDR3 region has the DNA TGTGCCAGCAGCTTGTCCGCAGGATATGGCTACACCTTC.

This chain uses TRBV10-3 with TRBJ2-5, with 11 positions matching TRBD2. This CDR3 contains 15 residues. CDR1 is ENHRY and CDR2 is SYGVKD in the germline V gene. V trimming: 7 bases; J trimming: 4 bases; junction bases outside the gene matches: 8. This CDR3 reads CAIKTGLADRETQYF. The CDR3 nucleotides are TGTGCCATCAAAACGGGACTAGCGGATCGAGAGACCCAGTACTTC.

The rearrangement joins TRBV19 to TRBJ1-5; D possibly corresponds to TRBD1 (6 bases). The CDR3 has 15 residues. CDR1 is LNHDA and CDR2 is SQIVND in the germline V gene (reference sequence). V lost 9 bases to trimming and J lost 3 bases, with 18 bases between them. The CDR3 loop reads CASKTTGQNNQPQHF. For the CDR3, the DNA is TGTGCCAGCAAAACGACAGGACAAAACAATCAGCCCCAGCATTTT.

The V and J genes are TRBV27 and TRBJ2-7; 9 bases agree with TRBD1. CDR3 length: 15 amino acids. Germline CDR1 is MNHEY and CDR2 is SMNVEV (reference sequence). V gave up 5 bases and J gave up 1 base; unmatched junction bases: 6. The CDR3 sequence: CASSTTGGESYEQYF. The CDR3 DNA is TGTGCCAGCAGTACGACAGGGGGGGAATCCTACGAGCAGTACTTC.

The table lists this clone with a count of one. This chain joins TRBV6-1 and TRBJ1-1, with D possibly TRBD1 on 6 matching bases. Germline V gene lookup returns CDR1 MNHNS and CDR2 SASEGT. Trimming removed 4 bases from V and 1 base from J, with 10 bases in between. The CDR3 has 14 residues. The CDR3 spells CASSADRRNTEAFF. CDR3 nucleotide sequence: TGTGCCAGCAGTGCCGACAGGCGGAACACTGAAGCTTTCTTT.